The 4 T cell receptor beta chains listed next were all sequenced from one sample in a study of multiple sclerosis patients with progressive multifocal leukoencephalopathy. Regarding time point: time of PML onset. Clones were sequenced by immunoSEQ multiplex PCR, and TCRdb holds only the in-frame ones, with some missing. The table has about 31,000 clones, roughly 89% seen once. The source was PBMCs, collected from a patient treated with natalizumab. Receptor source: a woman aged 40 to 50 with progressive multifocal leukoencephalopathy.

The rearrangement uses TRBV10-3 and TRBJ2-7, with 7 bases identical to TRBD2. Germline V gives CDR1 ENHRY, CDR2 SYGVKD. The length of the CDR3 is 14 residues. The junction had 3 bases not matched to a gene; V was cut back by 4 bases and J by 0 bases. The CDR3 bases are TGTGCCATCAGTGTCGGCGGGAGCTCCTACGAGCAGTACTTC. Protein sequence: CAISVGGSSYEQYF.

The J gene is TRBJ2-3, the V gene TRBV7-9; TRBD2 aligns across 9 bases. J was trimmed by 4 bases and V by 3 bases; bases with no gene match: 8. CDR1 and CDR2 from the germline V gene are SEHNR and FQNEAQ (reference sequence). There are 16 residues in the CDR3. CDR3 DNA: TGTGCCAGCAGCTTTGGGATAGCGGGAGCTGCAGATACGCAGTATTTT. Amino acids: CASSFGIAGAADTQYF.

V is TRBV5-1 and J is TRBJ1-2; no clear D gene. Trimming removed 0 bases from V and 4 bases from J, with 13 bases in between. The CDR3 is 15 residues long. Germline CDR1 is SGHRS and CDR2 is YFSETQ. The CDR3 sequence is CASSLVPEGSYGYTF. In DNA, the CDR3 is TGCGCCAGCAGCTTGGTACCGGAGGGAAGCTATGGCTACACCTTC.

The chain recombines TRBV7-8 with TRBJ2-7, with 10 bases lining up with TRBD1. Germline V gene sequence: CDR1 SGHVS, CDR2 FQNEAQ. The V and J ends lost 5 bases and 5 bases, in that order; junction bases with no gene match: 6. The CDR3 runs 14 residues. CDR3 sequence reads: CASSPWTGGNEQYF. CDR3 sequence (DNA): TGTGCCAGCAGCCCTTGGACAGGGGGGAACGAGCAGTACTTC. Combining the CDR3 with reference TRBV7-8 and TRBJ2-7 gives the whole variable domain GAGVSQSPRYKVAKRGQDVALRCDPISGHVSLFWYQQALGQGPEFLTYFQNEAQLDKSGLPSDRFFAERPEGSVSTLKIQRTQQEDSAVYLCASSPWTGGNEQYFGPGTRLTVT.